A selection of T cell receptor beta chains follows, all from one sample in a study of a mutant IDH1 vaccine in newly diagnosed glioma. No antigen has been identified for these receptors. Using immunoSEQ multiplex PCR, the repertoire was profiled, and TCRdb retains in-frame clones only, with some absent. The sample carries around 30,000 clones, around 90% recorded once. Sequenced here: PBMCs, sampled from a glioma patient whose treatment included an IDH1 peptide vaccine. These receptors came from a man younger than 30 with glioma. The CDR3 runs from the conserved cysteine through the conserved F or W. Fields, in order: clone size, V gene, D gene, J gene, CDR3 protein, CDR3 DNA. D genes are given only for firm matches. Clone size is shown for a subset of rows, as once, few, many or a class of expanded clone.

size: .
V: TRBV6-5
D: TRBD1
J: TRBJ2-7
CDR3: CASSRGRKDEQYF
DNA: TGTGCCAGCAGCAGGGGGCGAAAAGACGAGCAGTACTTC

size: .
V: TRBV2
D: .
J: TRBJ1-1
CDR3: CASRVLDLNTEAFF
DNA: TGTGCCAGCAGAGTCCTGGATCTGAACACTGAAGCTTTCTTT

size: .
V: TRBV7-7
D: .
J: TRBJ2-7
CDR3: CASSPYEQYF
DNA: TGTGCTAGCAGCCCATACGAGCAGTACTTC

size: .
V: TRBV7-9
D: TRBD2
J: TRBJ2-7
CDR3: CASSLGAGLAEGKQYF
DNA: TGTGCCAGCAGCTTAGGAGCCGGACTAGCGGAGGGGAAGCAGTACTTC

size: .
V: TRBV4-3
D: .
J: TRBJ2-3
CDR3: CASSQDGAGGGTDTQYF
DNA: TGCGCCAGCAGCCAAGATGGGGCAGGGGGAGGGACAGATACGCAGTATTTT

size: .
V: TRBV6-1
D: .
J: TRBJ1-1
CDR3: CASSELLGTTEAFF
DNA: TGTGCCAGCAGTGAACTTCTCGGGACCACCGAAGCTTTCTTT

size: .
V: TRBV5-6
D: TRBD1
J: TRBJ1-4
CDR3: CASSLGQGAYEKLFF
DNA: TGTGCCAGCAGCTTGGGACAGGGGGCTTATGAAAAACTGTTTTTT

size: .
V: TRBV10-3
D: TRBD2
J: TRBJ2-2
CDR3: CAISGRTGAGKVGELFF
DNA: TGTGCCATCAGTGGACGGACTGGAGCGGGAAAGGTCGGGGAGCTGTTTTTT

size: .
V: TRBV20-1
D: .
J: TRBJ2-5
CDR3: CSAREETQYF
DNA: TGCAGTGCTAGAGAGGAGACCCAGTACTTC

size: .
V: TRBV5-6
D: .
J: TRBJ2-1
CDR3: CASSPDHGQSSYNEQFF
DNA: TGTGCCAGCAGCCCCGACCACGGTCAGAGCTCCTACAATGAGCAGTTCTTC

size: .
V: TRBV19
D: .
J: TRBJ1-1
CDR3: CASSLGLGGMNTEAFF
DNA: TGTGCCAGTAGTCTGGGACTCGGGGGAATGAACACTGAAGCTTTCTTT

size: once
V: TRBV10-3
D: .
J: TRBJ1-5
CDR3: CAISESTYSNQPQHF
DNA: TGTGCCATCAGTGAGTCGACTTATAGCAATCAGCCCCAGCATTTT

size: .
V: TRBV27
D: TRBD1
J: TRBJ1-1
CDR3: CASSLSKGAYTEAFF
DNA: TGTGCCAGCAGTTTGAGTAAGGGGGCCTATACTGAAGCTTTCTTT

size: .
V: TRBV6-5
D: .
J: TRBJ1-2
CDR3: CASSSAGTNLNYGYTF
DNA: TGTGCCAGCAGTTCTGCCGGGACAAATTTAAACTATGGCTACACCTTC

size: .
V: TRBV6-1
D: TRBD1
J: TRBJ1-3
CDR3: CASSETDRGNTIYF
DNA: TGTGCCAGCAGTGAGACGGACAGGGGAAACACCATATATTTT

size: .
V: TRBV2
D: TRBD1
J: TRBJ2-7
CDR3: CASSDGQGVYEQYF
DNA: TGTGCCAGCAGTGACGGCCAGGGGGTCTACGAGCAGTACTTC

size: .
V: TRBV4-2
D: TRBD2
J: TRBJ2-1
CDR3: CASSQDNLAGDNEQFF
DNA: TGTGCCAGCAGCCAAGATAATCTAGCGGGAGACAATGAGCAGTTCTTC

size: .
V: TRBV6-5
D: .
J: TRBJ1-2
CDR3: CASSYDPGGPNYGYTF
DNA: TGTGCCAGCAGTTACGATCCCGGGGGGCCTAACTATGGCTACACCTTC

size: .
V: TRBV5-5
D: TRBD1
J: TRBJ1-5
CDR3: CASSLTGDQPQHF
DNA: TGTGCCAGCAGCTTGACAGGGGATCAGCCCCAGCATTTT

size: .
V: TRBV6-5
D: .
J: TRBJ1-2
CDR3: CASSYSETGIYGYTF
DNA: TGTGCCAGCAGTTACTCGGAAACAGGGATTTATGGCTACACCTTC

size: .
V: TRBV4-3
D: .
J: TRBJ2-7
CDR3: CASSPLDESSSEQYF
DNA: TGCGCCAGCAGCCCTCTCGACGAGTCTTCAAGTGAGCAGTACTTC

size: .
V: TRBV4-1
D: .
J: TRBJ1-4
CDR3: CASSQEVGNEKLFF
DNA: TGCGCCAGCAGCCAAGAGGTCGGTAATGAAAAACTGTTTTTT

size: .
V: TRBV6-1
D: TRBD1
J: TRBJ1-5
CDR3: CASSIAGGREPQHF
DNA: TGTGCCAGCAGTATAGCAGGGGGCAGGGAGCCCCAGCATTTT

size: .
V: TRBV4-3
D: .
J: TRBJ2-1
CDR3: CASSQSGHNAWGDEQFF
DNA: TGCGCCAGCAGCCAAAGTGGACATAACGCGTGGGGGGATGAGCAGTTCTTC

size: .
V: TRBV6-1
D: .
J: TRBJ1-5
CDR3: CASSEYRGGQPQHF
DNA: TGTGCCAGCAGTGAATACAGAGGGGGTCAGCCCCAGCATTTT

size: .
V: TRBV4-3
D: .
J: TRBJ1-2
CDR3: CASSQDRSGSGTF
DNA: TGCGCCAGCAGCCAAGATCGGTCTGGGTCCGGCACCTTC

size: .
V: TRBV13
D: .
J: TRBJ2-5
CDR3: CASSLWAQETQYF
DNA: TGTGCCAGCAGCTTGTGGGCGCAAGAGACCCAGTACTTC

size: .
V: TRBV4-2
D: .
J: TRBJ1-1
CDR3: CASSQDYPEGTEAFF
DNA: TGTGCCAGCAGCCAAGATTACCCGGAGGGGACTGAAGCTTTCTTT

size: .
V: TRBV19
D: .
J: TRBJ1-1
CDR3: CASSRRTASGAFF
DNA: TGTGCCAGTAGTCGCCGGACGGCCTCGGGGGCTTTCTTT

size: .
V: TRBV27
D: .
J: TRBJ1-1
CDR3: CASSFRRDSNTEAFF
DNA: TGTGCCAGCAGTTTTCGAAGGGATTCGAACACTGAAGCTTTCTTT

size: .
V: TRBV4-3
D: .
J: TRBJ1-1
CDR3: CASSQVEGKNTEAFF
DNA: TGCGCCAGCAGCCAAGTTGAGGGGAAGAACACTGAAGCTTTCTTT

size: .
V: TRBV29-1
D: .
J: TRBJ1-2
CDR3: CSVPDNYGYTF
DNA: TGCAGCGTCCCGGATAACTATGGCTACACCTTC

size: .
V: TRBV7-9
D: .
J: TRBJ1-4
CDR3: CASSLQGLGEKLFF
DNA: TGTGCCAGCAGCTTACAGGGGCTTGGGGAAAAACTGTTTTTT

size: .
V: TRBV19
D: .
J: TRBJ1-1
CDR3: CASSIVKNTEAFF
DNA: TGTGCCAGTAGTATCGTTAAGAACACTGAAGCTTTCTTT

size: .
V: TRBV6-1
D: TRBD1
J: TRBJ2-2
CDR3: CASSTRTGASGELFF
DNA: TGTGCCAGCAGCACTAGGACAGGGGCTTCCGGGGAGCTGTTTTTT

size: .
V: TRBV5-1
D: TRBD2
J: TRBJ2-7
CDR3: CASSLIAGGREQYF
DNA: TGCGCCAGCAGCTTGATTGCGGGGGGTCGGGAGCAGTACTTC

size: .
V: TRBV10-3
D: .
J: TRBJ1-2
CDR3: CAISEGPGDGYTF
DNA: TGTGCCATCAGTGAGGGGCCAGGGGACGGCTACACCTTC

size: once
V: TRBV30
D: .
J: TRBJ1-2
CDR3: CAWSIGERGTGYTF
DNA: TGTGCCTGGAGTATAGGGGAGCGGGGGACGGGCTACACCTTC

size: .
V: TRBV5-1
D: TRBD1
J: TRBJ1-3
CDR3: CASSLKQGARGNTIYF
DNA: TGCGCCAGCAGCCTAAAACAGGGGGCGCGTGGAAACACCATATATTTT

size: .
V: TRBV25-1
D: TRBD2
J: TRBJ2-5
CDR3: CASSRGLARETQYF
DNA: TGTGCCAGCAGCCGTGGACTAGCGCGAGAGACCCAGTACTTC

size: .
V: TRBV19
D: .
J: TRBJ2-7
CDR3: CASSISPAETYEQYF
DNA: TGTGCCAGTAGTATTTCCCCGGCGGAAACCTACGAGCAGTACTTC